The 2 T cell receptor beta chains presented below share a single source sample, sequenced in a study of blood T cell repertoires in COVID-19. The protocol was immunoSEQ multiplex PCR, while the TCRdb copy is restricted to in-frame clones and leaves out a portion. The sample records hundreds of thousands of clones, around four fifths being singletons. The sample comprised PBMCs or T cells enriched from blood (not recorded which). These receptors were collected from a woman in her thirties or forties who had been exposed to COVID-19.

J is TRBJ2-5 and V is TRBV4-1; the D is unclear. CDR1 is MGHRA and CDR2 is YSYEKL in the germline V gene. CDR3 size: 13 residues. V lost 3 bases, J lost 5 bases, and 10 bases lay in between. In DNA form, the CDR3 reads TGCGCCAGCAGCCACCCCGAGGCGGAGACCCAGTACTTC. It encodes CASSHPEAETQYF.

V is TRBV19 and J is TRBJ2-1; 12 nucleotides match TRBD1. Looked up from germline, CDR1 is LNHDA and CDR2 is SQIVND (reference sequence). V lost 3 bases to trimming and J lost 9 bases; unmatched junction nucleotides: 6. The CDR3 loop spans 15 amino acids. This CDR3 is CASSIWDRGLGEQFF. The CDR3 nucleotides read TGTGCCAGTAGTATTTGGGACAGGGGGCTCGGTGAGCAGTTCTTC.